This T cell receptor beta chain was identified in a study of identical twins. The CDR3 consists of 18 residues. Germline assignment: CDR1 SGHKS and CDR2 YYEKEE (reference sequence). J gave up 0 bases and V 0 bases, and 9 bases lay outside the gene matches. From the 5' RACE reads, TCRdb called clonotypes with MiXCR, one entry per CDR3 protein. The sample lists roughly 750,000 distinct CDR3 sequences, approximately 21% seen once, with about 4.3% in the top ten. The sample holds a few counts of this clonotype. The sample was also linked to a second study, of T cells expressing NK-cell markers. This second study says: Within the sequenced cohort of eight donors, seven exhibited HCMV seropositivity and one was seronegative. Topping the CD3+CD56-NKG2C+ fraction as well were these clonotypes, in a few donors.

This clonotype was sampled from a young woman in good health. What was sequenced was PBMCs. The rearrangement uses TRBV5-5 and TRBJ2-4; 7 positions agree with TRBD1. As DNA, the CDR3 is TGTGCCAGCAGCTTGGCCTTGGGACAGACTCTAGCCAAAAACATTCAGTACTTC. Protein product: CASSLALGQTLAKNIQYF.